The 11 T cell receptor beta chains below all came from one sample that was sequenced in a study of graft-versus-host responses after intestinal transplantation. Produced via immunoSEQ multiplex PCR; TCRdb's table is partial and in-frame only. This table holds 19,000 or so clones, approximately 86% found once. The material was PBMCs, obtained approximately 240 days after intestinal transplant. These receptors were obtained from a human patient who received an intestinal transplant, so some T cells may come from the graft donor.

About this clone itself: Other DNA sequences in the same sample also yield this CDR3. The chain employs TRBV6-6 and TRBJ2-3, with D perhaps being TRBD1 or TRBD2 (5 bases each). V was trimmed by 7 bases and J by 1 base, leaving 15 bases between them. The CDR3 length is 15 residues. Germline CDR1 is MNHNY and CDR2 is SVGAGI (reference sequence). In DNA form, the CDR3 reads TGTGCCAGCACCCCTACGGGGCGGGGCACAGATACGCAGTATTTT. Its protein is CASTPTGRGTDTQYF.

V and J are TRBV7-9 and TRBJ1-2; D is undetermined. Trimming shortened V by 5 bases and J by 4 bases, and 14 bases separated the two germline ends. Germline V CDR1 and CDR2: SEHNR, FQNEAQ (reference sequence). The CDR3 is 14 amino acids. The CDR3 protein is CASSPRAPFYGYTF. The DNA of the CDR3 is TGTGCCAGCAGCCCCCGGGCTCCCTTCTATGGCTACACCTTC.

This chain connects TRBV4-1 to TRBJ1-3; D is uncertain. CDR3 length: 15 amino acids. Germline values: CDR1 MGHRA, CDR2 YSYEKL. Trimming removed 1 base from V and 0 bases from J, with 7 bases in between. CDR3: CASSQGKYSGNTIYF. CDR3 DNA: TGCGCCAGCAGCCAAGGGAAATACTCTGGAAACACCATATATTTT.

The rearrangement links TRBV5-1 to TRBJ2-1; D possibly corresponds to TRBD1 (5 bases). The CDR3 has 13 residues. Looked up from germline, CDR1 is SGHRS and CDR2 is YFSETQ. Deletions cut 4 bases from V and 7 bases from J, with 12 bases between. The CDR3 nucleotides read TGCGCCAGCAGCAGTGAGACAGAAAATGAGCAGTTCTTC. It translates to CASSSETENEQFF.

This sequence joins TRBV5-4 and TRBJ2-3; the D is unclear. The CDR3 is 15 amino acids. V shed 2 bases and J shed 1 base, with 11 bases lying between them. The germline V gene has CDR1 SGHNT and CDR2 YYREEE (reference sequence). CDR3 sequence: CASSFPEMGTDTQYF. The DNA for the CDR3 is TGTGCCAGCAGCTTCCCAGAGATGGGCACAGATACGCAGTATTTT.

CDR3 protein: CASSKTGNYGYTF. The CDR3 bases are TGTGCCAGTAGTAAGACAGGGAACTATGGCTACACCTTC. V gene TRBV19 combines with J gene TRBJ1-2, with TRBD1 identical over 7 bases. This CDR3 has 13 amino acids. V was clipped by 4 bases and J by 2 bases; unmatched bases: 1. CDR1 is LNHDA and CDR2 is SQIVND in the germline V gene (reference sequence).

This clone has more than one count but fewer than ten. The rearrangement links TRBV21-1 to TRBJ2-1; the table's D call, TRBD1, has no DNA check behind it. TRBV21-1 is a known pseudogene. This CDR3 is 16 amino acids long. CDR3 residues: CASSKVWGLPYNEQFF. The CDR3 DNA reads TGTGCCAGCAGCAAAGTGTGGGGGCTACCCTACAATGAGCAGTTCTTC.

On this clone: Other nucleotide sequences in the sample specify the same CDR3. The rearrangement joins TRBV4-1 to TRBJ2-5; 12 nucleotides line up with TRBD2. Germline CDR1 is MGHRA and CDR2 is YSYEKL. The CDR3 contains 18 residues. V lost 0 bases to trimming and J lost 5 bases; unmatched junction nucleotides: 10. Here the CDR3 DNA reads TGCGCCAGCAGCCAAGATTCAGCTAGCGGGGGGGGATATGAGACCCAGTACTTC. Translation gives CASSQDSASGGGYETQYF.

This clone was counted once. This chain connects TRBV27 to TRBJ1-1; a weak D match, TRBD1 (5 bases). Trimming left V 1 base short and J 2 bases short, with 14 bases between. The CDR3 length is 16 residues. Looked up from germline, CDR1 is MNHEY and CDR2 is SMNVEV (reference sequence). The CDR3, as DNA: TGTGCCAGCAGTTTATTCGGGGCCCAGCTAAACACTGAAGCTTTCTTT. Translation gives CASSLFGAQLNTEAFF.

The chain has TRBV14 and TRBJ2-3; 7 bases map to TRBD2. CDR1 and CDR2 from the germline V gene are SGHDN and FVKESK. The CDR3 extends over 18 amino acids. Trimming at V came to 4 bases and at J to 2 bases, leaving 15 bases not matched to a gene. The CDR3 DNA reads as TGTGCCAGCAGCCCCCTGGCGGGCGGGGGTGAGGACACAGATACGCAGTATTTT. It encodes CASSPLAGGGEDTDTQYF. Variable domain in full (rest from reference TRBV14 and TRBJ2-3): EAGVTQFPSHSVIEKGQTVTLRCDPISGHDNLYWYRRVMGKEIKFLLHFVKESKQDESGMPNNRFLAERTGGTYSTLKVQPAELEDSGVYFCASSPLAGGGEDTDTQYFGPGTRLTVL.

The chain has TRBV19 and TRBJ1-2; TRBD1 might be the D (5 bases). The CDR3 is 15 amino acids. The V gene's germline CDR1 is LNHDA and CDR2 SQIVND (reference sequence). Trimming took off 3 bases at V and 8 bases at J, with 19 bases between the two ends. The chain's CDR3 is CASSIRTLGRGGYTF. CDR3 sequence (DNA): TGTGCCAGTAGTATTCGGACCCTGGGGCGAGGGGGCTACACCTTC.